The clone carrying this T cell receptor beta chain has a handful of counts. The time point: pre-sensitization, week 0. This sample's treatment: therapeutic diphenylcyclopropenone sensitization with weekly scalp DPC. Extraction yielded total RNA from whole blood (unfractionated). This entry belongs to a study of human T cells and chemical hapten exposure. Across the study: Investigators sensitized 2 cm by 2 cm of upper inner arm skin with 2% DPC. Upper back patch tests used 0.01% DPC, scored after 6 days.

Per the original methods: Sequenced samples showed a median of 95,638 TCRs each, with counts running from about 22,000 to 700,000. TCRdb analysed the RACE reads with MiXCR anew, one entry per CDR3 protein. The V and J calls and clone size come from TCRdb's table, not from the authors' own analysis. The sample comprises about 42,000 distinct CDR3 sequences, under 15% of which are singletons, and approximately 5.3% rests with the top ten. Trimming removed 6 bases from V and 0 bases from J, with 7 bases in between. CDR1 is LNHDA and CDR2 is SQIVND in the germline V gene (reference sequence). The CDR3 runs to 13 residues.

This TCR came from a woman aged 25 to 39 with alopecia areata. Some clones in this sample may be carry-over from other donors' samples. The rearrangement links TRBV19 to TRBJ2-3; D gene unclear. Source: whole blood, taken in connection with sensitization to the hapten diphenylcyclopropenone (DPC). CDR3 nucleotides: TGTGCCAGTAGGGATCAGAGCACAGATACGCAGTATTTT. Its translation: CASRDQSTDTQYF.